Presented here are 13 T cell receptor beta chains from one specimen sequenced in a study of shared clonotypes between healthy human individuals. Clones were read by immunoSEQ multiplex PCR, and TCRdb kept only the in-frame ones, dropping some. The repertoire holds roughly 2,000,000 clones, 90% to 95% seen once, with 1.5% to 2% in the top ten. It was CD45RO-negative cells, positively selected for CCR7, that made up naive CD8 cells, with terminally differentiated effector memory CD45RA+ cells excluded. The sample was naive CD8+ T cells from PBMCs. The receptors shown here come from a man between 18 and 29 years old in good health. Some clones in this sample may be carry-over from other donors' samples.

The V and J genes are TRBV7-9 and TRBJ1-2; D unresolved. The germline V gene has CDR1 SEHNR and CDR2 FQNEAQ (reference sequence). This CDR3 is 13 amino acids long. The V end lost 4 bases, the J end lost 1 base, and 7 bases lay between the germline ends. The CDR3 nucleotides read TGTGCCAGCAGCTACGGGGTTAACTATGGCTACACCTTC. Translation gives CASSYGVNYGYTF.

The sample holds one count of this clone. J is TRBJ2-1 and V is TRBV7-9; tentative D call: TRBD2 (6 bases). V was shortened by 6 bases and J by 15 bases, with 15 bases between the two germline ends. The germline gives CDR1 SEHNR, CDR2 FQNEAQ (reference sequence). There are 11 residues in the CDR3. The CDR3 bases are TGTGCCAGCAGTATGGGTCCCGGGAGGTTCTTC. Amino acid sequence: CASSMGPGRFF.

In this sample, this clone turned up once. V usage is TRBV28 and J usage is TRBJ1-2; tentative D call: TRBD1 (6 bases). Per germline, CDR1 MDHEN and CDR2 SYDVKM. The V end lost 5 bases, the J end lost 7 bases, and 14 bases lay between the germline ends. The CDR3 has 13 residues. Here the CDR3 DNA reads TGTGCCAGCAGTCCCACAGGGAATGGTGGCTACACCTTC. Translated, it gives CASSPTGNGGYTF.

CDR3 sequence (DNA): TGCGCCAGCAGCTTGGCCCGCCTAGCGGTTGTTTACAATGAGCAGTTCTTC. It specifies CASSLARLAVVYNEQFF. The rearrangement uses TRBV5-1 and TRBJ2-1, with 7 nucleotides matching TRBD2. Germline values: CDR1 SGHRS, CDR2 YFSETQ. The CDR3 extends over 17 amino acids. Losses at the gene ends were 0 bases for V and 4 bases for J; bases not matched to a gene: 10.

The chain employs TRBV27 and TRBJ1-2, with D unresolved. Germline lookup yields CDR1 MNHEY and CDR2 SMNVEV (reference sequence). V lost 8 bases and J 7 bases, leaving 17 bases between the germline ends. The CDR3 covers 13 residues. The CDR3 loop is CASFGSDQFGYTF. The DNA for the CDR3 is TGTGCCAGCTTTGGCTCGGACCAGTTTGGCTACACCTTC.

V gene TRBV5-1 combines with J gene TRBJ2-7; 10 bases match TRBD2. Germline CDR1 reads SGHRS; CDR2 reads YFSETQ. Trimming cost V 0 bases and J 4 bases; bases outside gene matches: 4. There are 15 residues in the CDR3. The DNA of the CDR3 is TGCGCCAGCAGCTTGGAACTAGCGGGAATTTACGAGCAGTACTTC. This gives the protein CASSLELAGIYEQYF. Together with reference TRBV5-1 and TRBJ2-7, the CDR3 gives the full variable domain: KAGVTQTPRYLIKTRGQQVTLSCSPISGHRSVSWYQQTPGQGLQFLFEYFSETQRNKGNFPGRFSGRQFSNSRSEMNVSTLELGDSALYLCASSLELAGIYEQYFGPGTRLTVT.

This clone was seen a single time. In the same sample, other DNA sequences code for this CDR3. This chain joins TRBV9 and TRBJ2-1; D possibly corresponds to TRBD2 (6 bases). This CDR3 has 13 amino acids. Trimming removed 0 bases from V and 8 bases from J, with 9 bases in between. Germline values: CDR1 SGDLS, CDR2 YYNGEE. This CDR3 is CASSVASGDEQFF. The CDR3 DNA is TGTGCCAGCAGCGTAGCCTCGGGGGATGAGCAGTTCTTC.

The genes are TRBV4-3 and TRBJ1-1; tentatively, D is TRBD1 (6 bases). Germline V gene data show CDR1 as LGHNA and CDR2 as YSLEER. This CDR3 is built from 15 residues. V was cut by 1 base and J by 1 base, with 10 bases left in between. CDR3 protein: CASSQVQGSNTEAFF. The DNA of the CDR3 is TGCGCCAGCAGCCAAGTGCAGGGGTCGAACACTGAAGCTTTCTTT.

V and J are TRBV7-9 and TRBJ1-6; D unclear. The CDR3 consists of 12 residues. The V end lost 3 bases, the J end lost 13 bases, and 10 bases lay between the germline ends. CDR1 SEHNR and CDR2 FQNEAQ come from the germline V gene (reference sequence). The CDR3 DNA reads as TGTGCCAGCAGCTTCCCTGGTTTTCCCCTCCACTTT. Amino acid sequence: CASSFPGFPLHF.

Only one count was recorded for this clone. The chain combines TRBV7-8 with TRBJ2-1; 8 nucleotides match TRBD1. V dropped 2 bases and J dropped 4; count of bases not matched to a gene: 7. From germline, CDR1 is SGHVS and CDR2 FQNEAQ. The CDR3 has 16 residues. The CDR3 DNA is TGTGCCAGCAGCTTAAGCCCAGGGGGCCTTTACAATGAGCAGTTCTTC. Translation gives CASSLSPGGLYNEQFF.

On this clone itself: This sample also contains other DNA sequences that code for the same CDR3. The chain employs TRBV6-1 and TRBJ1-5; D ambiguous. V shed 1 base and J shed 0 bases, with 7 bases lying between them. Germline V CDR1 and CDR2: MNHNS, SASEGT. The CDR3 is 15 residues long. CDR3 in DNA: TGTGCCAGCAGTGAAGTGCGGGATAGCAATCAGCCCCAGCATTTT. Translation gives CASSEVRDSNQPQHF.

This chain uses TRBV27 with TRBJ2-5, with TRBD2 matching over 8 bases. Trimming removed 2 bases from V and 2 bases from J; junction bases left unmatched: 10. The CDR3 covers 17 residues. Germline CDR1 MNHEY, CDR2 SMNVEV (reference sequence). CDR3 in amino acids: CASSLPPRLALQETQYF. DNA for the CDR3: TGTGCCAGCAGTTTACCCCCCCGACTAGCGCTGCAAGAGACCCAGTACTTC.

With regard to this clone: This CDR3 is also generated by other DNA sequences in the sample. J is TRBJ2-1 and V is TRBV5-6; TRBD1 might be the D (6 bases). The CDR3 is made up of 13 amino acids. The ends were cut back, 4 bases at V and 4 bases at J, with 9 bases in the middle. Germline assignment: CDR1 SGHDT and CDR2 YYEEEE. The CDR3 region has the DNA TGTGCCAGCAGCCTGGACAGTTACAATGAGCAGTTCTTC. It yields the protein CASSLDSYNEQFF.